The present TCR beta chain was sequenced within a study of beta chain features in type 1 diabetes. Study-level points and caveats: HLA effects on TCRB rearrangement stayed unresolved here.

There are 18 residues in the CDR3. Germline-derived CDR1 and CDR2 are SGDLS and YYNGEE. With 0 bases removed from V and 0 bases from J, the gap between germline ends came to 16 bases. The investigators reverse transcribed all of the isolated RNA, so they sequenced expressed TCRB transcripts. Sequenced by immunoSEQ multiplex PCR; TCRdb stores in-frame clones only, minus some. The repertoire holds just over 600,000 clones, 15% to 17% seen once, with 0.09% to 0.095% in the top ten. With regard to this clone: What it recognizes is unknown.

The sequencing input was naive CD4+ T cells from blood. This chain links TRBV9 with TRBJ2-1; D is perhaps TRBD1 or TRBD2 (6 bases each). The clonotype was recovered from a man aged 18 to 29 in good health. The CDR3 protein is CASSVAYREASSYNEQFF. CDR3 coding DNA: TGTGCCAGCAGCGTAGCGTACAGGGAGGCGAGCTCCTACAATGAGCAGTTCTTC. Looking up the rest from reference TRBV9 and TRBJ2-1 gives the full variable domain: DSGVTQTPKHLITATGQRVTLRCSPRSGDLSVYWYQQSLDQGLQFLIQYYNGEERAKGNILERFSAQQFPDLHSELNLSSLELGDSALYFCASSVAYREASSYNEQFFGPGTRLTVL.